This T cell receptor beta chain comes out of a study of T cell repertoires in cytomegalovirus infection. Whole-study context: CMV infection and matching HLA type were both indicated by public TCR beta signatures. Findings and caveats of the study: In two of eight donors, the top clonotype was HLA-C-restricted CMV-specific.

CDR1 is MNHEY and CDR2 is SMNVEV in the germline V gene (reference sequence). V was clipped by 6 bases and J by 7 bases; unmatched bases: 10. The CDR3 loop spans 14 amino acids. In its sample, this clonotype was seen a few times. What it binds is not known. MiXCR was run by TCRdb on the reads, yielding one entry per CDR3 protein. The profile covers 750,000 to 950,000 distinct CDR3 sequences, with around 29% appearing a single time and under 15% taken by the ten largest. The specimen comprised cultured CD8+ T cells from PBMCs, sampled from culture after CMV antigen stimulation. The source is a human donor in good health (CMV status not recorded). Some clones in this sample may be carry-over from other donors' samples. The V gene is TRBV27, the J gene TRBJ2-5; TRBD1 matches at 8 bases. CDR3 protein: CASSSGTGTGTQYF. The CDR3 coding sequence is TGTGCCAGCAGCTCCGGGACAGGAACAGGGACCCAGTACTTC.